This TCR beta chain is drawn from a study of naive and memory T cell subsets. A few counts support this clonotype. This CDR3 is built from 12 residues. Trimming took 11 bases from V and 6 from J; bases not matched to a gene: 6. CDR1 and CDR2 from the germline V gene are SNHLY and FYNNEI. Two oligonucleotides, mixed equimolar, formed the beta constant-region primer covering TRBC1 and TRBC2. Via MiXCR, TCRdb re-called the UMI-ligation and nested PCR reads, giving one row per CDR3 protein. This sample has approximately 85,000 distinct CDR3 sequences, with more than 6.5% found just once. Separate alpha and beta amplification began at the second PCR step.

This chain joins TRBV2 and TRBJ2-1, with 8 positions matching TRBD2. The receptor was derived from a human donor in good health. Sequences were obtained from central memory CD4+ T cells from blood. The CDR3 is CAGSGGSNEQFF. CDR3 DNA: TGTGCCGGTTCGGGGGGGAGCAATGAGCAGTTCTTC.